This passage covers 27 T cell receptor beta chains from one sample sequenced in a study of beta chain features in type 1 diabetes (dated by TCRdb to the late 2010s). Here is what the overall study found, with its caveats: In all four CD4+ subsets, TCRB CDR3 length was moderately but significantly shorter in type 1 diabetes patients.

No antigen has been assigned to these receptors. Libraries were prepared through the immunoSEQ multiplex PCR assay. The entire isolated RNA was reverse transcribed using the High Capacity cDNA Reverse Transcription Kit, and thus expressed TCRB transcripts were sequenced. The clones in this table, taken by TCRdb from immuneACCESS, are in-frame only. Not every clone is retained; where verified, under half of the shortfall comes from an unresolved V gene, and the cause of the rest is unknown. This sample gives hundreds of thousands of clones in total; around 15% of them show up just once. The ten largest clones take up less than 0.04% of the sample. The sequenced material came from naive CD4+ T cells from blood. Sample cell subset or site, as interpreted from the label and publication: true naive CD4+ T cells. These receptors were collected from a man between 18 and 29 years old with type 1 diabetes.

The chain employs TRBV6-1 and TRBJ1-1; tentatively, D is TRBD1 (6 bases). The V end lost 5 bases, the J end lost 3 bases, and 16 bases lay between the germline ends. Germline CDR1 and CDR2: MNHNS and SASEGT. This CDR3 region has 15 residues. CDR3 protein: CASSPRTVGDTEAFF. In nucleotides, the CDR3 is TGTGCCAGCAGTCCGCGGACAGTTGGGGACACTGAAGCTTTCTTT.

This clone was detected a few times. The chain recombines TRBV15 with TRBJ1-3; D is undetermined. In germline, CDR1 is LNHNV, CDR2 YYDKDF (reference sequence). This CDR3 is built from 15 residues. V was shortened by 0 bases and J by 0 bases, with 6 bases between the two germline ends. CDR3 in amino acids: CATSRERSSGNTIYF. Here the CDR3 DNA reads TGTGCCACCAGCAGAGAACGCAGCTCTGGAAACACCATATATTTT.

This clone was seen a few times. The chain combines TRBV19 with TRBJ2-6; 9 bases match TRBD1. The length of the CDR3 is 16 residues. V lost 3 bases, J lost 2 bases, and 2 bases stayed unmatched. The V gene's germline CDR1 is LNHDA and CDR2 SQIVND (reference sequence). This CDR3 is CASSITGGPGANVLTF. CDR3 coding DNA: TGTGCCAGTAGTATCACAGGGGGCCCTGGGGCCAACGTCCTGACTTTC.

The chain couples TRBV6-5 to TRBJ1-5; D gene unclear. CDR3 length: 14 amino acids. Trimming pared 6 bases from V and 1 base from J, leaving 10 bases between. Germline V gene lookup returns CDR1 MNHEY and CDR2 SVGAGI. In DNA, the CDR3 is TGTGCCAGCAGCCTACAGAGCAGCAATCAGCCCCAGCATTTT. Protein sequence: CASSLQSSNQPQHF.

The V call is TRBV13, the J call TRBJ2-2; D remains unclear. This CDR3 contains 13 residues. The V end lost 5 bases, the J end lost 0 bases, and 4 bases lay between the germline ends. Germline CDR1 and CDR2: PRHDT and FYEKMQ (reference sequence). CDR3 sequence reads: CASSRSNTGELFF. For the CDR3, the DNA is TGTGCCAGCAGCCGATCGAACACCGGGGAGCTGTTTTTT.

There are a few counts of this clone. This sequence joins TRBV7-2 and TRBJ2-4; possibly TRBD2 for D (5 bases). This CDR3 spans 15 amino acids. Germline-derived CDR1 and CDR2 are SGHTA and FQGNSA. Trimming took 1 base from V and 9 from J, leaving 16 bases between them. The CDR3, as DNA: TGTGCCAGCAGCTTAGTCCCGACCCATCGGGGCATTCAGTACTTC. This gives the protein CASSLVPTHRGIQYF. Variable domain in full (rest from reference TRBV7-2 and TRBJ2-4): GAGVSQSPSNKVTEKGKDVELRCDPISGHTALYWYRQSLGQGLEFLIYFQGNSAPDKSGLPSDRFSAERTGGSVSTLTIQRTQQEDSAVYLCASSLVPTHRGIQYFGAGTRLSVL.

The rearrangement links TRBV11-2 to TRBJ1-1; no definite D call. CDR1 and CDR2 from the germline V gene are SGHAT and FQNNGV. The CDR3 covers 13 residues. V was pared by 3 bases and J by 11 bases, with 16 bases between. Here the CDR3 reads CASSFPEGQEAFF. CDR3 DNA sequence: TGTGCCAGCAGCTTCCCCGAGGGTCAGGAGGCTTTCTTT.

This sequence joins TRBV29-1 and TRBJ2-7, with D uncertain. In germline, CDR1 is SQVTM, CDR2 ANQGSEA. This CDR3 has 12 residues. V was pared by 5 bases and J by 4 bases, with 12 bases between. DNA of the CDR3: TGCAGCGTTTCTAAGGGCCAGTACGAGCAGTACTTC. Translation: CSVSKGQYEQYF.

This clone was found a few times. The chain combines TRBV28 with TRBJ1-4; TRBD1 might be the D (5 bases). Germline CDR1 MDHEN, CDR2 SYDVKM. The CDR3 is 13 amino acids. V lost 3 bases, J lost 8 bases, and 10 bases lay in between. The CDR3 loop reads CASSFGQKEKLFF. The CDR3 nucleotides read TGTGCCAGCAGTTTCGGACAAAAGGAAAAACTGTTTTTT.

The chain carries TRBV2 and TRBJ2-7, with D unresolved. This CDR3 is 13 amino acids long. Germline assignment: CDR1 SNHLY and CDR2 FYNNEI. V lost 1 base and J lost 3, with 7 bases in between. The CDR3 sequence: CASSEDRGYEQYF. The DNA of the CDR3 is TGTGCCAGCAGTGAAGACCGAGGCTACGAGCAGTACTTC.

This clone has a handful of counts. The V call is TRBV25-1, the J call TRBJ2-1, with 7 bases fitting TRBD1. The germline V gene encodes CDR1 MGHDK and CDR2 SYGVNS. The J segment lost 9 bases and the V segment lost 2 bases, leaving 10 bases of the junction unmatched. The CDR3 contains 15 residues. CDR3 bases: TGTGCCAGCAGTGAAATGACAGGGTGGTTAGGTGAGCAGTTCTTC. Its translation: CASSEMTGWLGEQFF.

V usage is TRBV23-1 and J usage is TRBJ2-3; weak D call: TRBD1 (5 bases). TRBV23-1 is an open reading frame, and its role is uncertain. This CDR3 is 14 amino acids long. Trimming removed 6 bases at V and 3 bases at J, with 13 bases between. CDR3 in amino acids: CASRQEDITDTQYF. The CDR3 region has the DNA TGCGCCAGCAGACAGGAAGATATAACAGATACGCAGTATTTT.

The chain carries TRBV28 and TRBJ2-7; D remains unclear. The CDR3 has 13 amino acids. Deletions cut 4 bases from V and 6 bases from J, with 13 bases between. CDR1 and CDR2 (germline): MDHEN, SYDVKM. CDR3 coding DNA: TGTGCCAGCAGTTCCGCGGAATACGCCGAGCAGTACTTC. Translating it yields CASSSAEYAEQYF.

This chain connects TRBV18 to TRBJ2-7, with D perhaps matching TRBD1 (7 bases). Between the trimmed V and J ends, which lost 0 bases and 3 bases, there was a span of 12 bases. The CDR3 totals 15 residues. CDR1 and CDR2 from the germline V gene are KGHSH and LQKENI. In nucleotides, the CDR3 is TGTGCCAGCTCACCACCGGAGGGACAGAGCTACGAGCAGTACTTC. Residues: CASSPPEGQSYEQYF.

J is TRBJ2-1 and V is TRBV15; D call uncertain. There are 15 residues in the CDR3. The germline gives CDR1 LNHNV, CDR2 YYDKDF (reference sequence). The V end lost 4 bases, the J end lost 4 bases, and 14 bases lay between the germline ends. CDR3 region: CATSNRFQGYNEQFF. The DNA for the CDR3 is TGTGCCACCAGCAACCGGTTTCAAGGGTACAATGAGCAGTTCTTC.

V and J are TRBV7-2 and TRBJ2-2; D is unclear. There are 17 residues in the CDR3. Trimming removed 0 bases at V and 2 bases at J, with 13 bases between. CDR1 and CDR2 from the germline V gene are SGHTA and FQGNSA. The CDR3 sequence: CASSLADGQANTGELFF. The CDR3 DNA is TGTGCCAGCAGCTTAGCCGATGGTCAGGCTAACACCGGGGAGCTGTTTTTT.

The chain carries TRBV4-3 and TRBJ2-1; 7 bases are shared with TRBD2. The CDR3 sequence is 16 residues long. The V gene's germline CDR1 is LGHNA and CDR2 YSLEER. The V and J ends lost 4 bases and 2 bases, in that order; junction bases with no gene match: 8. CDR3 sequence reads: CASSRVISGAYNEQFF. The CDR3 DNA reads TGCGCCAGCAGCCGAGTGATCAGCGGGGCCTACAATGAGCAGTTCTTC.

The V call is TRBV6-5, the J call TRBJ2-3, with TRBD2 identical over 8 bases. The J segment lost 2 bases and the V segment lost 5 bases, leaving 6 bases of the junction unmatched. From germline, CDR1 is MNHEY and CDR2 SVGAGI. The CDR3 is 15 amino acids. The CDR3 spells CASSNPGGVTDTQYF. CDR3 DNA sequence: TGTGCCAGCAGTAACCCCGGGGGGGTCACAGATACGCAGTATTTT.

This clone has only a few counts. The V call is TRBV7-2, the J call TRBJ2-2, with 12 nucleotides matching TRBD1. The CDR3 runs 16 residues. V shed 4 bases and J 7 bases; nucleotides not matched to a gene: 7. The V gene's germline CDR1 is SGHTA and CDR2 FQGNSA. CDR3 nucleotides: TGTGCCAGCAGCTCAAAGGGACAGGGGGCGTTCGGGGAGCTGTTTTTT. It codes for CASSSKGQGAFGELFF.

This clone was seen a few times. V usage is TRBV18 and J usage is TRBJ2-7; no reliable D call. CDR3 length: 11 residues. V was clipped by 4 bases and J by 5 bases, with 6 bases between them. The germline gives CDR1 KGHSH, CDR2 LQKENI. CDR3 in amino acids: CASSRTDEQYF. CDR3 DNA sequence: TGTGCCAGCTCACGGACGGACGAGCAGTACTTC.

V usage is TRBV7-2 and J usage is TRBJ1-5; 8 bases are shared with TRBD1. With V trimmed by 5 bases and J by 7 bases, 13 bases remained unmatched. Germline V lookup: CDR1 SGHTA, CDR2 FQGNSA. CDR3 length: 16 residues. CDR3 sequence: CASSAGTGRAWQPQHF. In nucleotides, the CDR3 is TGTGCCAGCAGCGCCGGGACAGGCAGGGCCTGGCAGCCCCAGCATTTT.

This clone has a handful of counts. In nucleotides, the CDR3 is TGTGCCAGCAGCCAAGCCGTGGGAGCTAACTATGGCTACACCTTC. This gives the protein CASSQAVGANYGYTF. The chain employs TRBV4-2 and TRBJ1-2, with D hard to call. The CDR3 sequence is 15 residues long. Trimming took off 1 base at V and 0 bases at J, with 9 bases between the two ends. Germline assignment: CDR1 LGHNA and CDR2 YNFKEQ.

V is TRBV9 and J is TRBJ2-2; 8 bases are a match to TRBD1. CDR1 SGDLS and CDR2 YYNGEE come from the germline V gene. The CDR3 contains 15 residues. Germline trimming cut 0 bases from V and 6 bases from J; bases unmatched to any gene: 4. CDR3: CASSVDQGAAGELFF. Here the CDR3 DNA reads TGTGCCAGCAGCGTAGACCAGGGGGCGGCCGGGGAGCTGTTTTTT.

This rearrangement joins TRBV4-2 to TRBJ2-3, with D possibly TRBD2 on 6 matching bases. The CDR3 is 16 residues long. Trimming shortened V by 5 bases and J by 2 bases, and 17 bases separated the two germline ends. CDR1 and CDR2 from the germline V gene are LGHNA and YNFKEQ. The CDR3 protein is CASSRAGGAPTDTQYF. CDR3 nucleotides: TGTGCCAGCAGCAGGGCTGGCGGGGCCCCCACAGATACGCAGTATTTT.

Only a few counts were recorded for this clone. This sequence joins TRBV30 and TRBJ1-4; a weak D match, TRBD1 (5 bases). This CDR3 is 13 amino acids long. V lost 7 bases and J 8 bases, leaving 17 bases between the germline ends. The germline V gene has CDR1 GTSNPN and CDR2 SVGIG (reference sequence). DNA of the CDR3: TGTGCCTTAATCCAGGGAGTGAGCGAAAAACTGTTTTTT. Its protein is CALIQGVSEKLFF. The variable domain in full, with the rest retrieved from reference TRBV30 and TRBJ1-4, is SQTIHQWPATLVQPVGSPLSLECTVEGTSNPNLYWYRQAAGRGLQLLFYSVGIGQISSEVPQNLSASRPQDRQFILSSKKLLLSDSGFYLCALIQGVSEKLFFGSGTQLSVL.

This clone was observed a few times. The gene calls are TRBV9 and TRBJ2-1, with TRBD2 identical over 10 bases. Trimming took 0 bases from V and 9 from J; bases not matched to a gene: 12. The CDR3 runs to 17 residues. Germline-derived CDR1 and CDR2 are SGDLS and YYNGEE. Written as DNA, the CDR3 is TGTGCCAGCAGCGTAGGGGGACTAGCGCTGGCGAGGGGTGAGCAGTTCTTC. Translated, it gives CASSVGGLALARGEQFF. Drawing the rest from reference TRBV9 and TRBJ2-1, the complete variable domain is DSGVTQTPKHLITATGQRVTLRCSPRSGDLSVYWYQQSLDQGLQFLIQYYNGEERAKGNILERFSAQQFPDLHSELNLSSLELGDSALYFCASSVGGLALARGEQFFGPGTRLTVL.

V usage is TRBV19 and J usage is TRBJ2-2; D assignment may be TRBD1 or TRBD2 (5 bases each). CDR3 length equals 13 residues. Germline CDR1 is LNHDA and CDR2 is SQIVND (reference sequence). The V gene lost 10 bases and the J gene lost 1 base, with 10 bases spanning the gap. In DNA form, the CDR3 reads TGTGCCACAGGGAGACTGAACACCGGGGAGCTGTTTTTT. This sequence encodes CATGRLNTGELFF.